The sequence of this T cell receptor beta chain was determined in a study of vaccination and CD4 T cells after COVID-19. On the study more broadly: Median time from COVID diagnosis to post-COVID sampling was 101 days (35 to 161).

The Oncomine TCR Beta short-read assay sequenced DNA from cultured CD4+ T cells. TCRdb re-called the PCR reads with MiXCR, one entry per CDR3 protein. The sample includes about 14,000 distinct CDR3 sequences, approximately 61% of them seen just once. CDR3 length equals 14 residues. CDR1 is SNHLY and CDR2 is FYNNEI in the germline V gene. Trimming left V 6 bases short and J 9 bases short, with 18 bases between. Stated treatment: approximately nine-day PBMC culture with coronavirus spike peptide pools or control peptides (ViraFEST assay). On this clonotype itself: The antigen is not known.

The sequencing sample was made of CD4+ T cells from blood, cultured in vitro. This sequence was found in a human donor who had recovered from COVID-19. The rearrangement joins TRBV2 to TRBJ1-3, with D tentatively TRBD1 (5 bases). The DNA of the CDR3 is TGTGCCAGCAGCCGAGCCGTGCAGGGTGGCACCATATATTTT. Translating it yields CASSRAVQGGTIYF.